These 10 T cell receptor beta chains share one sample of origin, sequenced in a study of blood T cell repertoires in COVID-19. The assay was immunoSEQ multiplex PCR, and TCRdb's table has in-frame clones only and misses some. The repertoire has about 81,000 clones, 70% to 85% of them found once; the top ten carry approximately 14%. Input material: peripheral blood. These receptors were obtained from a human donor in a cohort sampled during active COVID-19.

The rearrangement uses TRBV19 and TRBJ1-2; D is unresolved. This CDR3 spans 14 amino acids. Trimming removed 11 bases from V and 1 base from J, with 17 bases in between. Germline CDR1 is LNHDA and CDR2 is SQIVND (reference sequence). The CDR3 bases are TGTGCCTCTAGGCGGGGAGGCGGTAACTATGGCTACACCTTC. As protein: CASRRGGGNYGYTF.

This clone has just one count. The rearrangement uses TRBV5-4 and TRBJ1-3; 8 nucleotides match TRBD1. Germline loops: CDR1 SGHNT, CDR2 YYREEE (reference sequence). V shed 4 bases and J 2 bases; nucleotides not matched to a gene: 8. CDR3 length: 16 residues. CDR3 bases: TGTGCCAGCAGCCAAAGGACAGGGTCGACTGGAAACACCATATATTTT. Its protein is CASSQRTGSTGNTIYF.

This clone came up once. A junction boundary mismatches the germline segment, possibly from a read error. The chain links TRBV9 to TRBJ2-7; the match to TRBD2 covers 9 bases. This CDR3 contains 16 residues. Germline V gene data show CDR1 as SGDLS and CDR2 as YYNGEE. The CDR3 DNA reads TGTGCCAGCAGCCTCCGACTAGCGGAGCCCCCCTACGCGCAGTACTTC. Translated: CASSLRLAEPPYAQYF.

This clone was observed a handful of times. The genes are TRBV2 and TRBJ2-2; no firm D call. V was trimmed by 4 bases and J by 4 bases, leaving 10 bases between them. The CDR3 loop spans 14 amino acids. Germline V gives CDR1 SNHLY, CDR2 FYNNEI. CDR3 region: CASSALHSTGELFF. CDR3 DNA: TGTGCCAGCAGTGCGTTGCACTCCACCGGGGAGCTGTTTTTT.

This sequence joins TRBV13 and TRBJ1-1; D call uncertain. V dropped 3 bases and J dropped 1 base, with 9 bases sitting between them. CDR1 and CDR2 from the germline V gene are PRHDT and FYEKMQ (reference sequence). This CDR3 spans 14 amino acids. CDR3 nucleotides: TGTGCCAGCAGCTTCTTCGGTTCGAACACTGAAGCTTTCTTT. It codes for CASSFFGSNTEAFF.

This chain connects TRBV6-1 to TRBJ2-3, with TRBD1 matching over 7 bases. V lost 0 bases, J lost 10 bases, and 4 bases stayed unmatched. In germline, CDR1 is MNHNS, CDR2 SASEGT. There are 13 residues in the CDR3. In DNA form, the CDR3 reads TGTGCCAGCAGTGAAGCCCCTGGACAGGCGCAGTATTTT. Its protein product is CASSEAPGQAQYF.

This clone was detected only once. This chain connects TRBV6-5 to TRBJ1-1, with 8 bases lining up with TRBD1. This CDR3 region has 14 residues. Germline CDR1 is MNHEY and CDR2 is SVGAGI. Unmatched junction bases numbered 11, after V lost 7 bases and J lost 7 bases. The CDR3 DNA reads TGTGCCAGCAATACCCAGACAGGGGAAAGTGAAGCTTTCTTT. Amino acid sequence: CASNTQTGESEAFF.

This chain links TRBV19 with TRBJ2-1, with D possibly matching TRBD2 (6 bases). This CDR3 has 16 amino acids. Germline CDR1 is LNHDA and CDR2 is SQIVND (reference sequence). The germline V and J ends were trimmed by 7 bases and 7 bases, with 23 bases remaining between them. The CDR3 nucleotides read TGTGCCAGTATTCCCCCGGGGGAGACCCCAGGGAATGAGCAGTTCTTC. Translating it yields CASIPPGETPGNEQFF.

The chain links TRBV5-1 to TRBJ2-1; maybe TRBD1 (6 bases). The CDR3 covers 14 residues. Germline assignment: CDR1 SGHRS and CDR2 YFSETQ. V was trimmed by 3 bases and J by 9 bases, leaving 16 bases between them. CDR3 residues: CASSYPGHEGEQFF. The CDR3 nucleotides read TGCGCCAGCAGCTACCCGGGACATGAGGGTGAGCAGTTCTTC.

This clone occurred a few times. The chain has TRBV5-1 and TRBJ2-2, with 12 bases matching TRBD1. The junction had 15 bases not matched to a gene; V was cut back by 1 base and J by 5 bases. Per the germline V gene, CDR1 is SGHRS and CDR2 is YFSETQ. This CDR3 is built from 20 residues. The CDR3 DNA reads TGCGCCAGCAGCTTGACGTCCCGGGACAGGGGGCGCGACGTTACCGGGGAGCTGTTTTTT. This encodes CASSLTSRDRGRDVTGELFF.